This paragraph reports one T cell receptor (beta chain). In germline, CDR1 is MNHEY, CDR2 SVGEGT. The V end lost 2 bases, the J end lost 0 bases, and 19 bases lay between the germline ends. The CDR3 runs to 18 residues. This specimen comes from a study of blood T cell repertoires in COVID-19. For the study at large: Samples representing acute and convalescent COVID-19 were sourced from the United States, Italy and Spain. T cells, B-cell-depleted T cells, or PBMCs provided the cDNA or gDNA that served as material.

As handled by the study authors: Counts of nucleated cells, estimated from reference gene primer amplification, were obtained. The assay was immunoSEQ multiplex PCR, and TCRdb's table has in-frame clones only and misses some. The V and J calls and clone size are taken from that table; D and trimming were inferred from the DNA. The sample yields 150,000 to 200,000 clones, around 77% seen once. The J gene is TRBJ1-1, the V gene TRBV6-2 or TRBV6-3; D gene ambiguous. The clonotype comes from a man between 65 and 85 years old with acute or convalescent COVID-19. The sample comprised peripheral blood. CDR3 DNA sequence: TGTGCCAGCAGTTACCAGAAGGGAGGCCCGATCATGAACACTGAAGCTTTCTTT. Translation: CASSYQKGGPIMNTEAFF.